This is a list of T cell receptor beta chains from one sample in a study of type 1 regulatory T cells. TCRdb re-analysed the reads in MiXCR, keeping a single row per CDR3 protein. The sample includes roughly 62,000 distinct CDR3 sequences, 62% of them seen just once. These receptors have no identified antigens. The material sequenced was cultured non-Tr1 T cells, either the whole culture or a sorted T cell fraction (not recorded which). These receptors all stem from a human donor in good health. Each CDR3 is given with its conserved first and last residue. D genes are given only for firm matches. Part of the rows lack a size; the others show once, few, many or a class for expanded clones.

j_call	clone_size	d_call	v_call	cdr3_aa	cdr3_nt
TRBJ2-7	.	.	TRBV20-1	CSALGDFLSKTSYEQYF	TGCAGTGCTCTGGGGGATTTTTTATCTAAAACCTCCTACGAGCAGTACTTC
TRBJ2-2	.	.	TRBV5-1	CASSLQDRGASGKLFF	TGCGCCAGCAGCTTGCAAGACAGGGGCGCGAGCGGGAAGCTGTTTTTT
TRBJ2-7	.	.	TRBV7-2	CASSTGPANEQYF	TGTGCCAGCAGTACCGGACCAGCAAACGAGCAGTACTTC
TRBJ2-6	few	.	TRBV29-1	CSVLGAGANVLTF	TGCAGCGTTTTGGGGGCTGGGGCCAACGTCCTGACTTTC
TRBJ1-1	once	.	TRBV18	CASSPAVEAFF	TGTGCCAGCTCCCCCGCCGTTGAAGCTTTCTTT
TRBJ1-1	.	.	TRBV19	CATGGPWNTEAFF	TGTGCCACCGGAGGTCCCTGGAACACTGAAGCTTTCTTT
TRBJ1-5	.	.	TRBV10-3	CAISEDRTQPQHF	TGTGCCATCAGTGAGGACAGGACTCAGCCCCAGCATTTT
TRBJ2-1	.	TRBD2	TRBV24-1	CATSDTSGRGNGEQFF	TGTGCCACCAGTGATACTAGCGGGAGGGGGAATGGTGAGCAGTTCTTC
TRBJ2-2	.	TRBD2	TRBV18	CASSVAGTGELFF	TGTGCCAGCTCAGTAGCGGGTACCGGGGAGCTGTTTTTT
TRBJ1-2	.	TRBD1	TRBV6-2/TRBV6-3	CASSYLGQGIYDYTF	TGTGCCAGCAGTTACCTTGGACAGGGAATTTATGACTACACCTTC
TRBJ2-1	.	.	TRBV5-4	CASSSRLKPGHEQFF	TGTGCCAGCAGTTCCCGACTGAAACCAGGCCATGAGCAGTTCTTC
TRBJ2-3	.	TRBD2	TRBV10-3	CAIRGTSGRLNTQYF	TGTGCCATCAGGGGAACTAGCGGGAGGCTAAATACGCAGTATTTT
TRBJ2-3	.	TRBD2	TRBV15	CATSESLGLAGGDTQYF	TGTGCCACCAGCGAGTCCCTGGGACTAGCGGGGGGAGATACGCAGTATTTT
TRBJ2-4	few	TRBD2	TRBV20-1	CSAAPGGQRNIQYF	TGCAGTGCTGCTCCGGGGGGGCAACGGAACATTCAGTACTTC
TRBJ2-5	.	.	TRBV18	CASSPLPGQETQYF	TGTGCCAGCTCACCATTGCCAGGGCAAGAGACCCAGTACTTC
TRBJ2-1	.	TRBD2	TRBV2	CASSPLAGYNEQFF	TGTGCCAGCAGCCCCCTAGCGGGGTACAATGAGCAGTTCTTC
TRBJ1-1	.	.	TRBV29-1	CSVVRSTEAFF	TGCAGCGTCGTTCGGAGCACTGAAGCTTTCTTT
TRBJ2-3	.	TRBD2	TRBV20-1	CSASAPGLAGDTQYF	TGCAGTGCCTCAGCCCCGGGACTAGCGGGAGATACGCAGTATTTT
TRBJ2-3	.	TRBD2	TRBV4-3	CASSKREGRSSQYF	TGCGCCAGCTCTAAGCGGGAGGGCCGAAGTTCGCAGTATTTT
TRBJ2-4	once	TRBD1	TRBV15	CATSRDSGQTKNIQYF	TGTGCCACCAGCAGAGATTCGGGACAGACTAAAAACATTCAGTACTTC
TRBJ1-4	few	.	TRBV15	CATSRDPGANEKLFF	TGTGCCACCAGCAGAGACCCTGGGGCTAATGAAAAACTGTTTTTT
TRBJ2-2	few	TRBD1	TRBV5-1	CASTMQGAVGELFF	TGCGCCAGCACCATGCAGGGGGCGGTCGGGGAGCTGTTTTTT
TRBJ2-3	.	.	TRBV18	CASSPGGGADTQYF	TGTGCCAGCTCACCGGGAGGAGGAGCAGATACGCAGTATTTT
TRBJ2-1	few	TRBD1	TRBV7-9	CASSTRQGASSYNEQFF	TGTGCCAGCAGCACACGACAGGGGGCCAGCTCCTACAATGAGCAGTTCTTC
TRBJ1-2	.	.	TRBV29-1	CSVADSNYGYTF	TGCAGCGTTGCAGATTCGAACTATGGCTACACCTTC
TRBJ2-5	.	.	TRBV20-1	CSAPKPSGGETQYF	TGCAGTGCTCCCAAGCCGAGCGGAGGGGAGACCCAGTACTTC
TRBJ2-3	.	.	TRBV20-1	CSAMTGTGDTQYF	TGCAGTGCTATGACCGGGACTGGGGATACGCAGTATTTT
TRBJ1-6	once	.	TRBV5-1	CASSPDRGRGGNSPLHF	TGCGCCAGCAGCCCGGATCGGGGACGCGGGGGGAATTCACCCCTCCACTTT
TRBJ2-2	.	.	TRBV9	CASSQTGNTGELFF	TGTGCCAGCAGCCAGACAGGGAACACCGGGGAGCTGTTTTTT
TRBJ2-7	many	TRBD1	TRBV7-2	CASRQGPSYEQYF	TGTGCCAGCCGACAGGGACCTTCCTACGAGCAGTACTTC
TRBJ2-5	.	.	TRBV7-9	CASSLYGVQAAKEIQYF	TGTGCCAGCAGCCTCTACGGCGTACAGGCGGCGAAAGAGATCCAGTACTTC
TRBJ1-2	.	.	TRBV5-1	CASRLEGYGYTF	TGCGCCAGCAGATTAGAGGGGTATGGCTACACCTTC